The rows below give T cell receptor beta chains drawn from one sample of a study of shared clonotypes between healthy human individuals. Produced via immunoSEQ multiplex PCR; TCRdb's table is partial and in-frame only. The profile covers about 470,000 clones, with around 79% appearing a single time and under 15% taken by the ten largest. Sequencing input: PBMCs. The receptors stem from a woman aged 40 to 50 in good health. Some clones in this sample may be carry-over from other donors' samples. The CDR3 runs from the conserved cysteine through the conserved F or W. The order of the fields is D gene, clone size, V gene, J gene, CDR3 protein, CDR3 DNA. A D gene is named only where the DNA matches it firmly. Clone size is given for some rows only: seen once, a few or many times, or a class if the clone is expanded.

d_call: .; clone_size: once; v_call: TRBV2; j_call: TRBJ1-2; cdr3_aa: CASSETGIGYTF; cdr3_nt: TGTGCCAGCAGTGAAACAGGGATTGGCTACACCTTC
d_call: .; clone_size: .; v_call: TRBV4-1; j_call: TRBJ2-1; cdr3_aa: CASSIRYEQFF; cdr3_nt: TGCGCCAGCAGCATCAGATATGAGCAGTTCTTC
d_call: TRBD2; clone_size: .; v_call: TRBV29-1; j_call: TRBJ2-7; cdr3_aa: CSVVVAGGGHEQYF; cdr3_nt: TGCAGCGTTGTTGTGGCGGGAGGCGGACACGAGCAGTACTTC
d_call: .; clone_size: .; v_call: TRBV5-1; j_call: TRBJ1-3; cdr3_aa: CASSPRRADSGNTIYF; cdr3_nt: TGCGCCAGCAGCCCCCGGAGGGCGGACTCTGGAAACACCATATATTTT
d_call: .; clone_size: once; v_call: TRBV27; j_call: TRBJ1-2; cdr3_aa: CASSYPTGTDYGYTF; cdr3_nt: TGTGCCAGCAGTTATCCCACCGGGACGGACTATGGCTACACCTTC
d_call: .; clone_size: once; v_call: TRBV18; j_call: TRBJ1-1; cdr3_aa: CASSPRAGTRTGEAFF; cdr3_nt: TGTGCCAGCTCCCCCCGAGCGGGGACTAGAACAGGTGAAGCTTTCTTT
d_call: .; clone_size: .; v_call: TRBV28; j_call: TRBJ1-5; cdr3_aa: CASSLSGTQNQPQHF; cdr3_nt: TGTGCCAGCAGTTTGTCCGGGACTCAGAATCAGCCCCAGCATTTT
d_call: .; clone_size: .; v_call: TRBV23-1; j_call: TRBJ1-5; cdr3_aa: CASSQSNRAQNQPQHF; cdr3_nt: TGCGCCAGCAGTCAATCTAACAGGGCCCAAAATCAGCCCCAGCATTTT
d_call: TRBD2; clone_size: .; v_call: TRBV6-6; j_call: TRBJ2-7; cdr3_aa: CASSQPESGSYEQYF; cdr3_nt: TGTGCCAGCAGCCAGCCCGAGAGCGGGAGCTACGAGCAGTACTTC
d_call: .; clone_size: .; v_call: TRBV11-2; j_call: TRBJ2-4; cdr3_aa: CASSLGQGLYIQYF; cdr3_nt: TGTGCCAGCAGCTTGGGGCAGGGTTTGTACATTCAGTACTTC
d_call: TRBD2; clone_size: once; v_call: TRBV4-1; j_call: TRBJ2-3; cdr3_aa: CASSQAGGGDTQYF; cdr3_nt: TGCGCCAGCAGCCAAGCGGGAGGGGGAGATACGCAGTATTTT
d_call: TRBD2; clone_size: .; v_call: TRBV5-4; j_call: TRBJ2-5; cdr3_aa: CASSTPPGHGGETQYF; cdr3_nt: TGTGCCAGCAGCACCCCCCCAGGACACGGGGGGGAGACCCAGTACTTC
d_call: .; clone_size: few; v_call: TRBV7-2; j_call: TRBJ1-1; cdr3_aa: CASSFLGGRNTEAFF; cdr3_nt: TGTGCCAGCAGTTTCCTGGGGGGGAGGAACACTGAAGCTTTCTTT
d_call: .; clone_size: .; v_call: TRBV5-1; j_call: TRBJ2-1; cdr3_aa: CASSWGRDEQFF; cdr3_nt: TGCGCCAGCAGTTGGGGGCGAGATGAGCAGTTCTTC
d_call: TRBD2; clone_size: .; v_call: TRBV7-9; j_call: TRBJ2-3; cdr3_aa: CASSVVAGGGTDTQYF; cdr3_nt: TGTGCCAGCAGCGTTGTAGCGGGAGGAGGGACAGATACGCAGTATTTT
d_call: .; clone_size: few; v_call: TRBV29-1; j_call: TRBJ1-1; cdr3_aa: CSVEVGQAAFF; cdr3_nt: TGCAGCGTTGAAGTGGGACAAGCAGCTTTCTTT
d_call: .; clone_size: .; v_call: TRBV30; j_call: TRBJ2-1; cdr3_aa: CAWSVLAGYNEQFF; cdr3_nt: TGTGCCTGGAGTGTACTGGCGGGATACAATGAGCAGTTCTTC
d_call: TRBD1; clone_size: .; v_call: TRBV19; j_call: TRBJ1-5; cdr3_aa: CASSMGQGRGNQPQHF; cdr3_nt: TGTGCCAGTAGTATGGGACAGGGACGTGGCAATCAGCCCCAGCATTTT
d_call: TRBD2; clone_size: once; v_call: TRBV4-2; j_call: TRBJ2-7; cdr3_aa: CASSSSGRANEQYF; cdr3_nt: TGTGCCAGCAGCAGTAGCGGGAGGGCTAACGAGCAGTACTTC
d_call: .; clone_size: .; v_call: TRBV14; j_call: TRBJ2-1; cdr3_aa: CASSQAKLLGDEQFF; cdr3_nt: TGTGCCAGCAGCCAAGCGAAGCTTCTAGGGGATGAGCAGTTCTTC
d_call: TRBD1; clone_size: .; v_call: TRBV19; j_call: TRBJ1-5; cdr3_aa: CASSPTGYQPQHF; cdr3_nt: TGTGCCAGTAGCCCGACAGGGTACCAGCCCCAGCATTTT
d_call: .; clone_size: .; v_call: TRBV7-7; j_call: TRBJ2-1; cdr3_aa: CASSLAEDNEQFF; cdr3_nt: TGTGCTAGCAGCTTAGCGGAGGACAATGAGCAGTTCTTC
d_call: TRBD2; clone_size: .; v_call: TRBV7-8; j_call: TRBJ2-3; cdr3_aa: CASSLPARGLAGVSTDTQYF; cdr3_nt: TGTGCCAGCAGCTTGCCTGCTCGGGGACTAGCGGGAGTCAGCACAGATACGCAGTATTTT
d_call: .; clone_size: once; v_call: TRBV11-1; j_call: TRBJ1-5; cdr3_aa: CASSLVGGGLTSNQPQHF; cdr3_nt: TGTGCCAGCAGCTTGGTAGGAGGGGGACTTACGAGCAATCAGCCCCAGCATTTT
d_call: .; clone_size: .; v_call: TRBV28; j_call: TRBJ1-1; cdr3_aa: CASSFAGATNTEAFF; cdr3_nt: TGTGCCAGCAGTTTCGCAGGGGCAACTAACACTGAAGCTTTCTTT
d_call: TRBD2; clone_size: many; v_call: TRBV23-1; j_call: TRBJ2-7; cdr3_aa: CASSQSRVAGGHSYEQYF; cdr3_nt: TGCGCCAGCAGTCAATCGAGAGTAGCGGGAGGCCACTCCTACGAGCAGTACTTC
d_call: .; clone_size: once; v_call: TRBV19; j_call: TRBJ1-2; cdr3_aa: CASSIDAGGRVAGYTF; cdr3_nt: TGTGCCAGTAGTATAGATGCGGGGGGCCGCGTGGCTGGCTACACCTTC
d_call: TRBD2; clone_size: .; v_call: TRBV7-9; j_call: TRBJ2-2; cdr3_aa: CASSPRGTSADTGELFF; cdr3_nt: TGTGCCAGCAGCCCCCGTGGCACTAGCGCCGATACCGGGGAGCTGTTTTTT
d_call: .; clone_size: .; v_call: TRBV14; j_call: TRBJ2-7; cdr3_aa: CASSQHSYEQYF; cdr3_nt: TGTGCCAGCAGCCAACACTCCTACGAGCAGTACTTC
d_call: .; clone_size: .; v_call: TRBV19; j_call: TRBJ1-5; cdr3_aa: CASSIFDQPQHF; cdr3_nt: TGTGCCAGTAGTATCTTTGATCAGCCCCAGCATTTT
d_call: TRBD2; clone_size: once; v_call: TRBV11-2; j_call: TRBJ2-1; cdr3_aa: CASSFGAGGIYNEQFF; cdr3_nt: TGTGCCAGCAGCTTCGGTGCGGGGGGGATCTACAATGAGCAGTTCTTC
d_call: .; clone_size: .; v_call: TRBV2; j_call: TRBJ2-7; cdr3_aa: CATRGALGEQYF; cdr3_nt: TGTGCCACGAGGGGAGCCCTAGGGGAGCAGTACTTC
d_call: .; clone_size: .; v_call: TRBV7-9; j_call: TRBJ2-1; cdr3_aa: CASSLKGGNNEQFF; cdr3_nt: TGTGCCAGCAGCTTAAAAGGGGGGAATAATGAGCAGTTCTTC
d_call: .; clone_size: .; v_call: TRBV7-9; j_call: TRBJ2-5; cdr3_aa: CASSFPQGGKETQYF; cdr3_nt: TGTGCCAGCAGTTTTCCGCAGGGGGGAAAAGAGACCCAGTACTTC
d_call: .; clone_size: .; v_call: TRBV4-1; j_call: TRBJ2-3; cdr3_aa: CASSQVRTEDTQYF; cdr3_nt: TGCGCCAGCAGCCAAGTCCGGACCGAAGATACGCAGTATTTT
d_call: TRBD2; clone_size: few; v_call: TRBV7-3; j_call: TRBJ2-1; cdr3_aa: CASSSEGTSYNEQFF; cdr3_nt: TGTGCCAGCAGCTCAGAGGGGACTAGTTACAATGAGCAGTTCTTC
d_call: .; clone_size: once; v_call: TRBV19; j_call: TRBJ2-6; cdr3_aa: CASSIPQGASGANVLTF; cdr3_nt: TGTGCCAGTAGTATCCCCCAGGGCGCATCCGGGGCCAACGTCCTGACTTTC
d_call: TRBD2; clone_size: few; v_call: TRBV28; j_call: TRBJ2-1; cdr3_aa: CASSPPAGMLNEQFF; cdr3_nt: TGTGCCAGCAGTCCACCAGCGGGGATGCTCAATGAGCAGTTCTTC
d_call: TRBD2; clone_size: .; v_call: TRBV7-8; j_call: TRBJ2-7; cdr3_aa: CASSLRGGFSYEQYF; cdr3_nt: TGTGCCAGCAGCTTACGGGGGGGGTTCTCCTACGAGCAGTACTTC
d_call: TRBD1; clone_size: .; v_call: TRBV19; j_call: TRBJ1-5; cdr3_aa: CASSSNPGTAGNQPQHF; cdr3_nt: TGTGCCAGTAGTAGTAACCCCGGGACAGCCGGCAATCAGCCCCAGCATTTT
d_call: .; clone_size: .; v_call: TRBV9; j_call: TRBJ2-7; cdr3_aa: CASTYTDSSDEQYF; cdr3_nt: TGTGCCAGCACCTACACGGACAGCTCGGACGAGCAGTACTTC
d_call: .; clone_size: once; v_call: TRBV28; j_call: TRBJ1-5; cdr3_aa: CASSLAGSNQPQHF; cdr3_nt: TGTGCCAGCAGTTTGGCAGGGAGTAATCAGCCCCAGCATTTT
d_call: .; clone_size: .; v_call: TRBV6-5; j_call: TRBJ1-1; cdr3_aa: CASSYGGAGTEAFF; cdr3_nt: TGTGCCAGCAGTTACGGGGGGGCAGGAACTGAAGCTTTCTTT
d_call: .; clone_size: .; v_call: TRBV30; j_call: TRBJ1-6; cdr3_aa: CAWNAGQSNSPLHF; cdr3_nt: TGTGCCTGGAATGCTGGACAGAGTAATTCACCCCTCCACTTT
d_call: TRBD1; clone_size: few; v_call: TRBV7-6; j_call: TRBJ1-4; cdr3_aa: CASSLGSGQGFEKLFF; cdr3_nt: TGTGCCAGCAGCTTAGGTTCGGGACAGGGTTTTGAAAAACTGTTTTTT
d_call: TRBD2; clone_size: .; v_call: TRBV7-8; j_call: TRBJ2-7; cdr3_aa: CASSWGLSGRTHEQYF; cdr3_nt: TGTGCCAGCAGCTGGGGACTTAGCGGGAGAACCCACGAGCAGTACTTC
d_call: TRBD1; clone_size: once; v_call: TRBV28; j_call: TRBJ2-1; cdr3_aa: CASSSTTGGSYNEQFF; cdr3_nt: TGTGCCAGCAGTTCCACTACAGGGGGATCCTACAATGAGCAGTTCTTC
d_call: .; clone_size: .; v_call: TRBV19; j_call: TRBJ2-2; cdr3_aa: CASSGAGELFF; cdr3_nt: TGTGCCAGTAGTGGAGCCGGGGAGCTGTTTTTT
d_call: .; clone_size: .; v_call: TRBV13; j_call: TRBJ2-1; cdr3_aa: CASSLRAGAEWQFF; cdr3_nt: TGTGCCAGCAGCTTACGGGCAGGAGCGGAATGGCAGTTCTTC
d_call: TRBD2; clone_size: .; v_call: TRBV28; j_call: TRBJ2-2; cdr3_aa: CASSSRAGRNTGELFF; cdr3_nt: TGTGCCAGCAGCTCCAGAGCGGGGAGAAACACCGGGGAGCTGTTTTTT
d_call: .; clone_size: .; v_call: TRBV4-1; j_call: TRBJ2-7; cdr3_aa: CASSQDFRGSYEQYF; cdr3_nt: TGCGCCAGCAGCCAAGATTTCAGGGGATCCTACGAGCAGTACTTC